The 28 T cell receptor beta chains presented below share a single source sample, sequenced in a study of identifying expanded T cells in peripheral blood. The table came from immunoSEQ multiplex PCR; TCRdb's copy has only in-frame clones and leaves some out. This table has 70,000 or so clones, about 90% appearing once. Sample: blood. The receptors here all came from a person aged 18 to 75 in good health.

This sequence joins TRBV28 and TRBJ2-7; no firm D call. Germline values: CDR1 MDHEN, CDR2 SYDVKM. CDR3 length: 14 residues. Between the trimmed V and J ends, which lost 6 bases and 1 base, there was a span of 13 bases. CDR3 sequence reads: CASSQGVSSYEQYF. The CDR3 nucleotides read TGTGCCAGCAGCCAAGGCGTCAGTTCCTACGAGCAGTACTTC.

The chain's CDR3 is CASSSMGDYSNQPQHF. In DNA form, the CDR3 reads TGTGCCAGCAGTTCTATGGGGGACTATAGCAATCAGCCCCAGCATTTT. This rearrangement joins TRBV28 to TRBJ1-5; D is perhaps TRBD1 (5 bases). Trimming left V 4 bases short and J 0 bases short, with 13 bases between. Germline CDR1 MDHEN, CDR2 SYDVKM. The CDR3 extends over 16 amino acids.

The V call is TRBV27, the J call TRBJ1-6; no reliable D call. Germline assignment: CDR1 MNHEY and CDR2 SMNVEV (reference sequence). V was shortened by 3 bases and J by 6 bases, with 9 bases between the two germline ends. This CDR3 region has 14 residues. In DNA, the CDR3 is TGTGCCAGCAGTTTTCAAATGTTTAATTCACCCCTCCACTTT. Amino acids: CASSFQMFNSPLHF.

The V gene is TRBV20-1, the J gene TRBJ1-2; no firm D call. CDR1 is DFQATT and CDR2 is SNEGSKA in the germline V gene (reference sequence). The CDR3 loop spans 11 amino acids. Between the trimmed V and J ends, which lost 5 bases and 4 bases, there was a span of 8 bases. The CDR3 DNA sequence: TGCAGTGCTTCTATAGGCTATGGCTACACCTTC. This codes for CSASIGYGYTF.

The rearrangement uses TRBV4-3 and TRBJ2-7; 8 bases are shared with TRBD2. Germline trimming cut 0 bases from V and 2 bases from J; bases unmatched to any gene: 12. This CDR3 region has 18 residues. CDR1 and CDR2 from the germline V gene are LGHNA and YSLEER. The CDR3 region has the DNA TGCGCCAGCAGCCAAGATTCGGGAGGGGGGACTTTCGCCTACGAGCAGTACTTC. It yields the protein CASSQDSGGGTFAYEQYF.

In its sample, this clone was seen once. The rearrangement links TRBV19 to TRBJ2-4; 8 bases line up with TRBD1. Germline V gene lookup returns CDR1 LNHDA and CDR2 SQIVND (reference sequence). J lost 2 bases, V lost 5 bases, and 8 bases had no gene match. This CDR3 has 16 residues. The CDR3 DNA follows: TGTGCCAGTAGTCTTTGGACAGGGTGGACCAAAAACATTCAGTACTTC. Translated: CASSLWTGWTKNIQYF.

The CDR3 loop is CASSLRTPGVYGYTF. Here the CDR3 DNA reads TGTGCCAGCAGCTTACGGACACCCGGGGTCTATGGCTACACCTTC. The rearrangement links TRBV5-5 to TRBJ1-2; the D gene is possibly TRBD1 (5 bases). CDR1 and CDR2 (germline): SGHKS, YYEKEE (reference sequence). V was pared by 2 bases and J by 4 bases, with 15 bases between. The CDR3 runs to 15 residues.

The genes are TRBV7-2 and TRBJ2-2, with unresolved D. CDR3 length equals 13 residues. CDR1 SGHTA and CDR2 FQGNSA come from the germline V gene. Trimming took off 1 base at V and 6 bases at J, with 6 bases between the two ends. DNA of the CDR3: TGTGCCAGCAGCTTAGAAGGGTCCGGGGAGCTGTTTTTT. It encodes CASSLEGSGELFF.

The chain links TRBV6-5 to TRBJ2-3; D may be TRBD1 (5 bases). The germline V and J ends were trimmed by 6 bases and 3 bases, with 13 bases remaining between them. The CDR3 has 14 amino acids. The germline V gene has CDR1 MNHEY and CDR2 SVGAGI. The CDR3 loop reads CASRVSRVTDTQYF. CDR3 nucleotides: TGTGCCAGCAGAGTGAGCAGGGTAACAGATACGCAGTATTTT.

The chain links TRBV10-3 to TRBJ2-3; D is perhaps TRBD1 or TRBD2 (5 bases each). The CDR3 totals 14 residues. Looked up from germline, CDR1 is ENHRY and CDR2 is SYGVKD. Trimming stripped 4 bases from V and 3 bases from J, with 11 bases between. CDR3 protein: CAISAGPVTDTQYF. The CDR3 coding sequence is TGTGCCATCAGTGCGGGGCCAGTAACAGATACGCAGTATTTT.

In this sample, this clone turned up once. The chain couples TRBV12-5 to TRBJ2-5; possibly TRBD1 or TRBD2 for D (5 bases each). V lost 0 bases, J lost 2 bases, and 13 bases lay in between. The CDR3 consists of 16 residues. CDR1 is LGHNT, CDR2 FRNRAP, per germline. In nucleotides, the CDR3 is TGTGCTAGTGGTTTGGTACTCGGGACCGGGCAAGAGACCCAGTACTTC. Translation gives CASGLVLGTGQETQYF.

V usage is TRBV18 and J usage is TRBJ2-2; 9 nucleotides align to TRBD1. Per the germline V gene, CDR1 is KGHSH and CDR2 is LQKENI. Trimming removed 2 bases from V and 6 bases from J; junction bases left unmatched: 10. The CDR3 contains 17 residues. CDR3 DNA: TGTGCCAGCTCACCAATGTTCTGGGACAGGGCGGCCGGGGAGCTGTTTTTT. This translates into CASSPMFWDRAAGELFF.

The chain uses TRBV6-1 and TRBJ2-7, with D unclear. Germline V gene sequence: CDR1 MNHNS, CDR2 SASEGT. CDR3 length: 17 residues. V dropped 2 bases and J dropped 6 bases, with 23 bases sitting between them. The CDR3 DNA is TGTGCCAGCAGTGAATGGCCGGAGCCCCCCACCGCCGCCGAGCAGTACTTC. Translation: CASSEWPEPPTAAEQYF.

This chain links TRBV28 with TRBJ2-7; either TRBD1 or TRBD2 may supply D (5 bases each). CDR1 MDHEN and CDR2 SYDVKM come from the germline V gene. CDR3 length: 15 residues. Trimming removed 5 bases at V and 6 bases at J, with 20 bases between. The CDR3 region has the DNA TGTGCCAGCAGTCCCGCCGGGACGGGTACAACCGAGCAGTACTTC. Its protein product is CASSPAGTGTTEQYF.

This sequence joins TRBV7-9 and TRBJ2-1; 15 bases line up with TRBD2. This CDR3 region has 17 residues. V was clipped by 3 bases and J by 6 bases; unmatched bases: 6. Germline V gives CDR1 SEHNR, CDR2 FQNEAQ (reference sequence). CDR3 in DNA: TGTGCCAGCAGCTTTTTCCGGACTAGCGGGAGGGGCAATGAGCAGTTCTTC. The encoded protein is CASSFFRTSGRGNEQFF.

The chain links TRBV9 to TRBJ2-1, with a possible D match to TRBD2 (5 bases). Per germline, CDR1 SGDLS and CDR2 YYNGEE. With 0 bases removed from V and 8 bases from J, the gap between germline ends came to 9 bases. There are 13 residues in the CDR3. This CDR3 reads CASSVGGRYEQFF. CDR3 bases: TGTGCCAGCAGCGTAGGAGGGCGGTATGAGCAGTTCTTC.

This sequence joins TRBV7-2 and TRBJ2-3; 9 positions match TRBD2. V lost 3 bases to trimming and J lost 7 bases; unmatched junction nucleotides: 8. From germline, CDR1 is SGHTA and CDR2 FQGNSA. The CDR3 spans 15 residues. The CDR3 sequence is CASSLDGTSFNTQYF. Here the CDR3 DNA reads TGTGCCAGCAGCTTGGACGGGACTAGCTTTAATACGCAGTATTTT.

This sequence joins TRBV12-2 and TRBJ2-7; the table's D call, TRBD1, was not checked against the DNA. TRBV12-2 represents a pseudogene. The CDR3 extends over 16 amino acids. The CDR3 nucleotides read TGTGCAAGTCGCTCACCACCGGGACAGGGCCGGTACGAGCAGTACTTC. This gives the protein CASRSPPGQGRYEQYF.

The chain carries TRBV6-5 and TRBJ2-7; 7 bases are shared with TRBD1. Germline V lookup: CDR1 MNHEY, CDR2 SVGAGI. The V segment lost 7 bases and the J segment 4 bases; nucleotides outside the gene matches: 10. This CDR3 comprises 14 residues. CDR3 protein: CASKTGLMTYEQYF. DNA for the CDR3: TGTGCCAGCAAGACAGGGCTTATGACTTACGAGCAGTACTTC.

In DNA, the CDR3 is TGTGCCAGCAGCGTAGGGGGACTAGCGGGGAGTACAGATACGCAGTATTTT. Translating it yields CASSVGGLAGSTDTQYF. The chain carries TRBV9 and TRBJ2-3, with 13 bases lining up with TRBD2. The CDR3 contains 17 residues. Germline V gene sequence: CDR1 SGDLS, CDR2 YYNGEE. The V and J ends lost 0 bases and 3 bases, in that order; junction bases with no gene match: 4.

The sample holds one count of this clone. V and J are TRBV19 and TRBJ2-2, with TRBD1 matching over 7 bases. This CDR3 is built from 15 residues. Germline trimming cut 10 bases from V and 4 bases from J; bases unmatched to any gene: 12. Germline-derived CDR1 and CDR2 are LNHDA and SQIVND (reference sequence). The CDR3: CATLGTVWGTGELFF. Here the CDR3 DNA reads TGTGCCACCCTAGGGACAGTATGGGGCACCGGGGAGCTGTTTTTT.

The chain links TRBV27 to TRBJ1-2; perhaps TRBD1 as D (5 bases). The germline gives CDR1 MNHEY, CDR2 SMNVEV (reference sequence). This CDR3 spans 13 amino acids. The ends were cut back, 5 bases at V and 7 bases at J, with 14 bases in the middle. The CDR3 bases are TGTGCCAGCAGTCCAACCGGGGCTGGTGGCTACACCTTC. This encodes CASSPTGAGGYTF.

The CDR3 sequence: CASSQSSGQRVGKKYGYTF. CDR3 DNA: TGCGCCAGCAGTCAATCATCGGGACAGCGAGTCGGTAAGAAGTATGGCTACACCTTC. This chain connects TRBV23-1 to TRBJ1-2; 7 bases are shared with TRBD1. TRBV23-1 qualifies as an ORF whose function is uncertain. The CDR3 extends over 19 amino acids. Trimming cost V 0 bases and J 5 bases; bases outside gene matches: 18.

The rearrangement joins TRBV18 to TRBJ2-7; no reliable D call. V was clipped by 1 base and J by 0 bases, with 7 bases between them. The CDR3 length is 14 residues. Germline-derived CDR1 and CDR2 are KGHSH and LQKENI. CDR3 nucleotide sequence: TGTGCCAGCTCACCACAGACCAGCTCCTACGAGCAGTACTTC. It codes for CASSPQTSSYEQYF.

The rearrangement uses TRBV9 and TRBJ2-5, with TRBD2 matching over 7 bases. Germline CDR1 reads SGDLS; CDR2 reads YYNGEE. V shed 0 bases, J shed 2 bases, and the junction held 7 bases outside the gene matches. This CDR3 region has 16 residues. Here the CDR3 DNA reads TGTGCCAGCAGCGTAGCTACCGGGACTACGCAAGAGACCCAGTACTTC. It specifies CASSVATGTTQETQYF. The whole variable domain, remainder taken from reference TRBV9 and TRBJ2-5, is DSGVTQTPKHLITATGQRVTLRCSPRSGDLSVYWYQQSLDQGLQFLIQYYNGEERAKGNILERFSAQQFPDLHSELNLSSLELGDSALYFCASSVATGTTQETQYFGPGTRLLVL.

The chain combines TRBV2 with TRBJ1-1; D gene ambiguous. The CDR3 is 12 residues long. Trimming left V 6 bases short and J 1 base short, with 6 bases between. Germline V gene data show CDR1 as SNHLY and CDR2 as FYNNEI. The CDR3 DNA is TGTGCCAGCAGAGTAGAGAACACTGAAGCTTTCTTT. Protein: CASRVENTEAFF.

The rearrangement links TRBV30 to TRBJ2-2, with D maybe TRBD2 (6 bases). The V gene's germline CDR1 is GTSNPN and CDR2 SVGIG (reference sequence). The CDR3 extends over 13 amino acids. Trimming cost V 3 bases and J 6 bases, with 11 bases left between them. The CDR3 here is CAWSPWGAGELFF. As DNA, the CDR3 is TGTGCCTGGAGCCCCTGGGGGGCCGGGGAGCTGTTTTTT.

This clone has just a few counts. This same CDR3 is encoded by further DNA sequences in the sample. The CDR3 region has the DNA TGCAGTGCTAGAGGCGACAGGGAAGCTTTCTTT. Amino acid sequence: CSARGDREAFF. The V and J genes are TRBV20-1 and TRBJ1-1; D perhaps matches TRBD1 (6 bases). Germline loops: CDR1 DFQATT, CDR2 SNEGSKA (reference sequence). V was clipped by 1 base and J by 8 bases, with 8 bases between them. CDR3 length: 11 amino acids.